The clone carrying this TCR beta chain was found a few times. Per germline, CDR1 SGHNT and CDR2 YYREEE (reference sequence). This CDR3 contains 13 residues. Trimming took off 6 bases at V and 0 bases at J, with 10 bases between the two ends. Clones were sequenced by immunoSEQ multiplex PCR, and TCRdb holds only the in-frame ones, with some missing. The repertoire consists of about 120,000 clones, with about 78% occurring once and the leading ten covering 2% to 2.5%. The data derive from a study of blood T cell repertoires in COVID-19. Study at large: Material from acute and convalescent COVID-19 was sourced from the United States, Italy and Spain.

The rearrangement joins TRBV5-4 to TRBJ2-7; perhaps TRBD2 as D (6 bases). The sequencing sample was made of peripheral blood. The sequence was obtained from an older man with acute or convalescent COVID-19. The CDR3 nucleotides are TGTGCCAGCAACCGGGAGAGCTCCTACGAGCAGTACTTC. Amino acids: CASNRESSYEQYF.